Below, 32 T cell receptor beta chains from the same sample are listed, as sequenced in a study of T-cell reconstitution after alpha-beta-depleted transplantation in children. Preparation of the TCRbeta library used unique molecular identifiers. MiXCR, applied by TCRdb to the PCR reads, yields one record per CDR3 protein. Of around 600,000 distinct CDR3 sequences listed, over 9.5% are singletons. Sequenced material: PBMCs from the stem cell graft donor, taken from the stem cell graft. The receptors originated from a human donor who donated a stem cell graft to a child with acute myeloid leukemia.

This chain links TRBV24-1 with TRBJ2-1; TRBD1 aligns across 7 bases. Germline CDR1 KGHDR, CDR2 SFDVKD. The CDR3 extends over 15 amino acids. The ends lost 4 bases at V and 8 bases at J; junction bases unmatched: 10. The DNA for the CDR3 is TGTGCCACCAGTGAATCGGATGGACAGGCTTATGAGCAGTTCTTC. Its translation: CATSESDGQAYEQFF.

This clonotype was seen a handful of times. The CDR3 DNA sequence: TGTGCCAGCAGTTCCAACCTAGCGGGGACGAGCACAGATACGCAGTATTTT. This translates into CASSSNLAGTSTDTQYF. The V gene is TRBV28, the J gene TRBJ2-3, with 9 bases that match TRBD2. The germline CDR1 and CDR2 sequences are MDHEN and SYDVKM. This CDR3 is 17 amino acids long. The junction had 8 bases not matched to a gene; V was cut back by 4 bases and J by 0 bases. The full variable domain, its missing parts supplied by reference TRBV28 and TRBJ2-3, is DVKVTQSSRYLVKRTGEKVFLECVQDMDHENMFWYRQDPGLGLRLIYFSYDVKMKEKGDIPEGYSVSREKKERFSLILESASTNQTSMYLCASSSNLAGTSTDTQYFGPGTRLTVL.

This clonotype was found a few times. This chain uses TRBV12-3 or TRBV12-4 with TRBJ1-5; D is possibly TRBD1 (6 bases). Between the trimmed V and J ends, which lost 5 bases and 2 bases, there was a span of 19 bases. There are 17 residues in the CDR3. CDR3 DNA sequence: TGTGCCAGCAGTATAGGGAATACAGGGTTTGGCAATCAGCCCCAGCATTTT. The encoded protein is CASSIGNTGFGNQPQHF.

This clonotype was seen repeatedly, ten times or more. The chain recombines TRBV6-1 with TRBJ2-3; 8 nucleotides match TRBD2. Germline V gene sequence: CDR1 MNHNS, CDR2 SASEGT. The CDR3 spans 13 residues. The V and J ends lost 10 bases and 5 bases, in that order; junction bases with no gene match: 8. The CDR3 nucleotides are TGTGCCATTGGAGCGGGAGTGAAAGATACGCAGTATTTT. As protein: CAIGAGVKDTQYF.

The CDR3 DNA is TGCGCCAGCAGCACTGGGACAGGGGGCAACACCGGGGAGCTGTTTTTT. Protein: CASSTGTGGNTGELFF. This sequence joins TRBV5-1 and TRBJ2-2; TRBD1 agrees at 12 bases. Looked up from germline, CDR1 is SGHRS and CDR2 is YFSETQ. V shed 4 bases and J 2 bases; nucleotides not matched to a gene: 3. There are 16 residues in the CDR3. The variable domain in full, with the rest retrieved from reference TRBV5-1 and TRBJ2-2, is KAGVTQTPRYLIKTRGQQVTLSCSPISGHRSVSWYQQTPGQGLQFLFEYFSETQRNKGNFPGRFSGRQFSNSRSEMNVSTLELGDSALYLCASSTGTGGNTGELFFGEGSRLTVL.

As concerns this clonotype: This CDR3 fails to terminate in the conserved phenylalanine or tryptophan, so it likely reflects a read error. The CDR3 protein is CASSQVAATEAFL. The CDR3 bases are TGCGCCAGCAGCCAAGTCGCCGCCACTGAAGCTTTCCTT. The V call is TRBV4-3, the J call TRBJ1-1; D not resolved. This CDR3 comprises 13 residues. Deletions cut 1 base from V and 4 bases from J, with 7 bases between. The germline gives CDR1 LGHNA, CDR2 YSLEER.

This clonotype was detected ten times or more. This chain connects TRBV28 to TRBJ2-1; maybe TRBD2 (5 bases). Germline V gene lookup returns CDR1 MDHEN and CDR2 SYDVKM. V lost 2 bases and J lost 5, with 10 bases in between. This CDR3 region has 14 residues. The CDR3 region is CASSLGSENNEQFF. Written as DNA, the CDR3 is TGTGCCAGCAGTTTAGGGAGCGAGAACAATGAGCAGTTCTTC.

The chain combines TRBV7-9 with TRBJ2-1; 12 bases map to TRBD2. CDR3 length equals 16 residues. Germline values: CDR1 SEHNR, CDR2 FQNEAQ (reference sequence). Trimming removed 3 bases from V and 9 bases from J; junction bases left unmatched: 9. CDR3 in DNA: TGTGCCAGCAGCTTGGTACTAGCGGGAGGTTACGGTGAGCAGTTCTTC. Amino acid sequence: CASSLVLAGGYGEQFF.

This clonotype was seen many times. The chain has TRBV11-1 and TRBJ1-2; D is unresolved. CDR1 is SGHAT, CDR2 FQDESV, per germline (reference sequence). The V end was cut by 2 bases, the J end by 0 bases, with 4 bases between. CDR3 length: 13 residues. The CDR3 region has the DNA TGTGCCAGCAGCTTAAACCCTAACTATGGCTACACCTTC. Translated, it gives CASSLNPNYGYTF.

This clonotype was seen repeatedly, ten times or more. This chain uses TRBV12-3 or TRBV12-4 with TRBJ2-7, with D possibly called TRBD1 or TRBD2 (5 bases each). The CDR3 has 13 amino acids. V was clipped by 6 bases and J by 6 bases, with 15 bases between them. For the CDR3, the DNA is TGTGCCAGCAGCCCGGGACCCTCTTCCGAGCAGTACTTC. This sequence encodes CASSPGPSSEQYF.

The table lists this clonotype with a few counts. The rearrangement uses TRBV5-1 and TRBJ2-1; D is ambiguous. The V end was cut by 0 bases, the J end by 2 bases, with 9 bases between. CDR3 length: 15 amino acids. In germline, CDR1 is SGHRS, CDR2 YFSETQ. CDR3 in amino acids: CASSLGEFTYNEQFF. The CDR3 DNA reads TGCGCCAGCAGCTTGGGAGAGTTTACCTACAATGAGCAGTTCTTC.

The chain combines TRBV6-5 with TRBJ2-1; 13 bases match TRBD2. The CDR3 is 15 amino acids. The V and J ends lost 4 bases and 5 bases, in that order; junction bases with no gene match: 2. From germline, CDR1 is MNHEY and CDR2 SVGAGI. As DNA, the CDR3 is TGTGCCAGCAGTTGGACTAGCGGGAGCCACAATGAGCAGTTCTTC. Its translation is CASSWTSGSHNEQFF.

CDR3 nucleotides: TGTGCCAGCAGCCAAGATCGGCCTACCCTCAATGAGCAGTTCTTC. It encodes CASSQDRPTLNEQFF. This chain joins TRBV3-1 and TRBJ2-1; D uncertain. Trimming stripped 0 bases from V and 6 bases from J, with 12 bases between. Germline V CDR1 and CDR2: LGHDT, YNNKEL (reference sequence). The CDR3 contains 15 residues.

The chain carries TRBV29-1 and TRBJ1-2, with D perhaps matching TRBD1 (6 bases). The V end was cut by 6 bases, the J end by 6 bases, with 23 bases between. Germline lookup yields CDR1 SQVTM and CDR2 ANQGSEA. The CDR3 spans 15 residues. The CDR3 region is CSVLTPPGGPDGYTF. In DNA, the CDR3 is TGCAGCGTCCTAACGCCCCCTGGGGGGCCGGATGGCTACACCTTC.

This clonotype showed up just a few times. The CDR3 loop reads CASSEAGTSGFF. Here the CDR3 DNA reads TGTGCCAGCAGTGAAGCCGGGACTAGCGGGTTCTTC. The gene calls are TRBV6-1 and TRBJ2-1; TRBD2 agrees at 11 bases. The length of the CDR3 is 12 residues. The junction had 1 base not matched to a gene; V was cut back by 0 bases and J by 15 bases. Germline CDR1 MNHNS, CDR2 SASEGT.

This clonotype was detected many times. The genes are TRBV12-3 or TRBV12-4 and TRBJ2-5, with 8 bases that match TRBD2. This CDR3 is built from 15 residues. J was trimmed by 5 bases and V by 6 bases; bases with no gene match: 11. The CDR3 loop reads CASRPMTSVWETQYF. The CDR3 nucleotides are TGTGCCAGCAGACCGATGACTAGCGTATGGGAGACCCAGTACTTC.

For the CDR3, the DNA is TGTGCCAGCAGTTTCGCGGGAGGGCCCTCCGAGCAGTACTTC. Translation gives CASSFAGGPSEQYF. The V gene is TRBV12-3 or TRBV12-4, the J gene TRBJ2-7, with 9 positions matching TRBD2. CDR3 length: 14 residues. Trimming removed 3 bases from V and 6 bases from J; junction bases left unmatched: 6.

J is TRBJ2-4 and V is TRBV12-3 or TRBV12-4, with 9 bases lining up with TRBD2. The CDR3 contains 13 residues. V trimming: 8 bases; J trimming: 10 bases; junction bases outside the gene matches: 9. The CDR3 DNA reads TGTGCCAGCCCTCCTCATAGCGGGAGAATTCAGTACTTC. Protein product: CASPPHSGRIQYF.

A single count supports this clonotype. This CDR3 is missing its conserved last phenylalanine or tryptophan, likely due to a read error. The V call is TRBV28, the J call TRBJ1-1; the D gene is possibly TRBD1 (5 bases). Looked up from germline, CDR1 is MDHEN and CDR2 is SYDVKM. Trimming cost V 3 bases and J 3 bases, with 11 bases left between them. There are 14 residues in the CDR3. CDR3 loop: CASSFPGRDTEAFS. CDR3 nucleotide sequence: TGTGCCAGCAGTTTCCCAGGGAGGGACACTGAAGCTTTCTCT.

This clonotype appeared many times. J is TRBJ2-3 and V is TRBV29-1, with D possibly matching TRBD2 (5 bases). The CDR3 loop spans 15 amino acids. Germline CDR1 SQVTM, CDR2 ANQGSEA. V lost 6 bases and J lost 6, with 22 bases in between. CDR3 protein: CSVVRESTRSDTQYF. Written as DNA, the CDR3 is TGCAGCGTAGTCCGAGAAAGCACTAGGTCCGATACGCAGTATTTT.

The V call is TRBV12-3 or TRBV12-4, the J call TRBJ2-1; D gene ambiguous. The CDR3 covers 12 residues. V was pared by 1 base and J by 12 bases, with 10 bases between. In DNA, the CDR3 is TGTGCCAGCAGTTTAGACCTATCGGGGCAGTTCTTC. Residues: CASSLDLSGQFF.

This clonotype was seen repeatedly, ten times or more. The V and J genes are TRBV7-3 and TRBJ2-1; possibly TRBD2 for D (5 bases). V was pared by 0 bases and J by 4 bases, with 7 bases between. The CDR3 loop spans 14 amino acids. The V gene's germline CDR1 is SGHTA and CDR2 FQGTGA. Here the CDR3 DNA reads TGTGCCAGCAGCTTAACTAGCGAGTACAATGAGCAGTTCTTC. This codes for CASSLTSEYNEQFF.

The sample holds a few counts of this clonotype. The rearrangement uses TRBV3-1 and TRBJ2-7; 8 nucleotides align to TRBD2. After removal of 0 bases from V and 6 bases from J, the junction contained 7 bases not matched to a gene. CDR1 LGHDT and CDR2 YNNKEL come from the germline V gene (reference sequence). CDR3 length equals 15 residues. CDR3 sequence (DNA): TGTGCCAGCAGCCAAGATCGCGGGAGGTCGGCCGAGCAGTACTTC. This sequence encodes CASSQDRGRSAEQYF.

The DNA of the CDR3 is TGTGCCAGCAGTTCAAGAGGGTCAATCTACGAGCAGTACTTC. It encodes CASSSRGSIYEQYF. V usage is TRBV6-5 and J usage is TRBJ2-7; TRBD2 might be the D (5 bases). Germline CDR1 MNHEY, CDR2 SVGAGI. The V end was cut by 4 bases, the J end by 3 bases, with 13 bases between. The CDR3 totals 14 residues.

Many counts were recorded for this clonotype. This chain connects TRBV5-1 to TRBJ2-2; 11 bases match TRBD2. CDR1 and CDR2 from the germline V gene are SGHRS and YFSETQ. This CDR3 contains 14 residues. V lost 5 bases to trimming and J lost 4 bases; unmatched junction nucleotides: 1. CDR3 sequence: CASSTSGSTGELFF. The CDR3 DNA is TGCGCCAGCAGTACTAGCGGGAGCACCGGGGAGCTGTTTTTT.

The chain's CDR3 is CASSFGGGLTHEQYF. CDR3 sequence (DNA): TGTGCCAGCAGCTTCGGCGGTGGACTAACGCACGAGCAGTACTTC. J is TRBJ2-7 and V is TRBV7-9; tentatively, D is TRBD2 (6 bases). Per germline, CDR1 SEHNR and CDR2 FQNEAQ (reference sequence). V gave up 3 bases and J gave up 5 bases, with 17 bases separating them. The CDR3 has 15 residues. Together with reference TRBV7-9 and TRBJ2-7, the CDR3 gives the full variable domain: DTGVSQNPRHKITKRGQNVTFRCDPISEHNRLYWYRQTLGQGPEFLTYFQNEAQLEKSRLLSDRFSAERPKGSFSTLEIQRTEQGDSAMYLCASSFGGGLTHEQYFGPGTRLTVT.

This clonotype has ten or more counts. In DNA form, the CDR3 reads TGTGCCAGCAGGGACAGCCCCACCGGGGAGCTGTTTTTT. This encodes CASRDSPTGELFF. The J gene is TRBJ2-2, the V gene TRBV2; TRBD1 might be the D (6 bases). This CDR3 spans 13 amino acids. The V end lost 6 bases, the J end lost 4 bases, and 9 bases lay between the germline ends. Germline assignment: CDR1 SNHLY and CDR2 FYNNEI.

In its sample, this clonotype was seen a few times. The chain joins TRBV7-2 to TRBJ2-7; possibly TRBD2 for D (6 bases). CDR3 size: 16 residues. Germline CDR1 reads SGHTA; CDR2 reads FQGNSA. Between the trimmed V and J ends, which lost 5 bases and 0 bases, there was a span of 17 bases. The CDR3 region is CASSPPLAGSSYEQYF. Here the CDR3 DNA reads TGTGCCAGCAGCCCACCCTTGGCGGGGAGCTCCTACGAGCAGTACTTC. The complete variable domain, with remaining parts taken from reference TRBV7-2 and TRBJ2-7, reads GAGVSQSPSNKVTEKGKDVELRCDPISGHTALYWYRQSLGQGLEFLIYFQGNSAPDKSGLPSDRFSAERTGGSVSTLTIQRTQQEDSAVYLCASSPPLAGSSYEQYFGPGTRLTVT.

A few counts support this clonotype. The chain uses TRBV10-3 and TRBJ1-6; D remains ambiguous. The germline V gene has CDR1 ENHRY and CDR2 SYGVKD. The CDR3 contains 15 residues. Trimming removed 0 bases from V and 7 bases from J, with 10 bases in between. Here the CDR3 DNA reads TGTGCCATCAGTGAGTCTGAAGAAATGAATTCACCCCTCCACTTT. Its translation is CAISESEEMNSPLHF.

In this sample, this clonotype turned up a few times. This sequence joins TRBV9 and TRBJ1-6; D remains ambiguous. V shed 2 bases and J shed 7 bases, with 13 bases lying between them. Germline V gene lookup returns CDR1 SGDLS and CDR2 YYNGEE. This CDR3 comprises 15 residues. The CDR3 here is CASSVGGSRNSPLHF. Written as DNA, the CDR3 is TGTGCCAGCAGCGTGGGAGGAAGTAGGAATTCACCCCTCCACTTT.

This clonotype was observed a few times. The chain employs TRBV12-3 or TRBV12-4 and TRBJ1-3; D is unclear. V lost 6 bases and J 6 bases, leaving 12 bases between the germline ends. This CDR3 is built from 13 residues. The CDR3 loop is CASSLGRQNTIYF. The CDR3, as DNA: TGTGCCAGCAGCCTAGGGCGCCAAAACACCATATATTTT.

This clonotype was counted at least ten times. The J gene is TRBJ2-3, the V gene TRBV7-8; no definite D call. CDR1 is SGHVS and CDR2 is FQNEAQ in the germline V gene. This CDR3 comprises 13 residues. Trimming took off 7 bases at V and 4 bases at J, with 12 bases between the two ends. The CDR3 DNA sequence: TGTGCCAGCACCCACCCAATGGCAGATACGCAGTATTTT. This codes for CASTHPMADTQYF.